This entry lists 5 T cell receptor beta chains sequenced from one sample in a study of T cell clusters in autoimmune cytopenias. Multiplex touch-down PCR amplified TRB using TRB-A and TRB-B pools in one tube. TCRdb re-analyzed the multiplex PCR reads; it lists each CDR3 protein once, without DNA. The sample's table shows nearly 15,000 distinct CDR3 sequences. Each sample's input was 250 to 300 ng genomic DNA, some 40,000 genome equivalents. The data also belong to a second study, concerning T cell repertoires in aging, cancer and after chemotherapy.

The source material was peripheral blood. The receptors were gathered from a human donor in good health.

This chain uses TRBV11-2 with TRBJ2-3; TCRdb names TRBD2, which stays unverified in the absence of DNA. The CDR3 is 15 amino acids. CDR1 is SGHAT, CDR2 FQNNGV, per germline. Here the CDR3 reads CASSRVLAGADTQYF.

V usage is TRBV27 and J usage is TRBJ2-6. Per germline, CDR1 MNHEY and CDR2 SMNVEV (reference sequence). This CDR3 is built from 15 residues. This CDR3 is CASSPTPSGANVLTF.

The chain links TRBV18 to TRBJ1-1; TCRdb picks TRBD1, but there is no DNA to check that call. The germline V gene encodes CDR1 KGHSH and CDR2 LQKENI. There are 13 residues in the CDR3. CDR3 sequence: CASSPTGFTEAFF. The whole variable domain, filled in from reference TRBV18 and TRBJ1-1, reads NAGVMQNPRHLVRRRGQEARLRCSPMKGHSHVYWYRQLPEEGLKFMVYLQKENIIDESGMPKERFSAEFPKEGPSILRIQQVVRGDSAAYFCASSPTGFTEAFFGQGTRLTVV.

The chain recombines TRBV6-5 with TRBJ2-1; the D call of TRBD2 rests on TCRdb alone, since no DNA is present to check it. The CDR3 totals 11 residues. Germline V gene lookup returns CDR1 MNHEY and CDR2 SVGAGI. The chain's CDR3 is CASTTAGRQFF.

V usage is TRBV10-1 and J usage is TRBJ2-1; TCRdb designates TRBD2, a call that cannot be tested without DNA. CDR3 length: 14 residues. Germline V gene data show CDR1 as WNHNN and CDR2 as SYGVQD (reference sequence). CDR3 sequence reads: CASSPLAGVNEQFF.